This T cell receptor (beta chain) was recorded in a study of T cell responses to AZD1222 COVID-19 vaccine. The protocol was immunoSEQ multiplex PCR, while the TCRdb copy is restricted to in-frame clones and leaves out a portion. The table lists approximately 150,000 clones, 92% of them singletons. Trimming cost V 0 bases and J 4 bases, with 10 bases left between them. This CDR3 spans 14 amino acids. Germline V gene sequence: CDR1 SQVTM, CDR2 ANQGSEA. Sequences were derived from peripheral blood, sampled 28 days after the second AZD1222 dose. This rearrangement joins TRBV29-1 to TRBJ2-1; D not certain. The TCR sequence derives from an adult who received the AZD1222 COVID-19 vaccine. In DNA form, the CDR3 reads TGCAGCGTTGAAGAAAGAACACGGTACAATGAGCAGTTCTTC. Amino acid sequence: CSVEERTRYNEQFF.